Below, one T cell receptor beta chain is given with its context. The record originates from a study of cytotoxic CD8 clonotypes in ibrutinib-treated CLL. V was pared by 2 bases and J by 4 bases, with 5 bases of the junction left unmatched. CDR1 is MNHEY, CDR2 SVGAGI, per germline. The length of the CDR3 is 16 residues. TCRdb's table, derived via immunoSEQ multiplex PCR, lists solely in-frame clones and lacks some. The data show around 27,000 clones, approximately 57% seen once. The sequences come from PBMCs, collected before ibrutinib treatment. The chain joins TRBV6-5 to TRBJ2-6; TRBD1 matches at 7 bases. This sequence was found in a human donor with chronic lymphocytic leukemia. The CDR3 sequence: CASSYQTGTGANVLTF. In DNA form, the CDR3 reads TGTGCCAGCAGTTACCAGACAGGGACGGGGGCCAACGTCCTGACTTTC.